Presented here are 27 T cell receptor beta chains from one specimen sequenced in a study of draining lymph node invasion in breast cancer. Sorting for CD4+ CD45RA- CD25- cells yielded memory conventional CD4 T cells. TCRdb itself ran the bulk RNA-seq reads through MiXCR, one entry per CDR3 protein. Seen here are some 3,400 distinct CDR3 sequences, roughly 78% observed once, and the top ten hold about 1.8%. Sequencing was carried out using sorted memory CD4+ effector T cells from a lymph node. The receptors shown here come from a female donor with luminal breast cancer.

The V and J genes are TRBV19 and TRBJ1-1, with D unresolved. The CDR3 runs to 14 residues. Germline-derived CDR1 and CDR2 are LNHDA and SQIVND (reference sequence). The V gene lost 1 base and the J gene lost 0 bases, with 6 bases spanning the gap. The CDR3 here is CASSIAGLNTEAFF. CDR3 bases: TGTGCCAGTAGTATAGCAGGATTGAACACTGAAGCTTTCTTT.

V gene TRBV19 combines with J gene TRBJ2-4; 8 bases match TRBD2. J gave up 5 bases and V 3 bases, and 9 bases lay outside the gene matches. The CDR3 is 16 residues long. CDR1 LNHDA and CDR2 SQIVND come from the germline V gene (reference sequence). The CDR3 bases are TGTGCCAGTAGTATCGGGGGGGGCCGACAAGAAAACATTCAGTACTTC. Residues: CASSIGGGRQENIQYF.

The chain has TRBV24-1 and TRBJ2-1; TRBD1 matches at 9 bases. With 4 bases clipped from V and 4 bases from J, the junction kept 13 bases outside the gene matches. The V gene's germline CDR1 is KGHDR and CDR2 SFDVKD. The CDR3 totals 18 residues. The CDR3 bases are TGTGCCACCAGTGACCGCCTCATGCGACAGGGGGTATACAATGAGCAGTTCTTC. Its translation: CATSDRLMRQGVYNEQFF.

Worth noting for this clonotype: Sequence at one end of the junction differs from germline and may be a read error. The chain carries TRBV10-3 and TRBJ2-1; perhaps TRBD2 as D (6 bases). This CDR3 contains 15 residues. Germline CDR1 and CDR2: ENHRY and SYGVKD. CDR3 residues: CAISEPGGPYNEQFF. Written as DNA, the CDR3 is TGTGCCATCAGTGAGCCCGGGGGACCCTATAATGAGCAGTTCTTC.

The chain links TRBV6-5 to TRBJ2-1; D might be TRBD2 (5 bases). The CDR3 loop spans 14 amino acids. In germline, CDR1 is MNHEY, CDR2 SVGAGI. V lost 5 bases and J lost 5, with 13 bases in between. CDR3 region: CASSLSLRDNEQFF. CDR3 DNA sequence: TGTGCCAGCAGTCTTTCCCTGCGGGACAATGAGCAGTTCTTC.

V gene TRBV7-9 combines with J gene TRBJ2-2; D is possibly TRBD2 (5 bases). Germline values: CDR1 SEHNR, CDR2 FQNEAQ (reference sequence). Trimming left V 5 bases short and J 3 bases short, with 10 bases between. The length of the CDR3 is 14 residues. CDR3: CASSRELDTGELFF. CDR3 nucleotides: TGTGCCAGCAGCCGGGAATTGGACACCGGGGAGCTGTTTTTT.

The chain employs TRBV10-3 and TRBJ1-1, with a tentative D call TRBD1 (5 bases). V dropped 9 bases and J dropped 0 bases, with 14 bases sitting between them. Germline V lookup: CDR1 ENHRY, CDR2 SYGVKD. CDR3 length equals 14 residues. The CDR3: CAIRETDMNTEAFF. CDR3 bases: TGTGCCATTCGGGAGACAGACATGAACACTGAAGCTTTCTTT.

In DNA, the CDR3 is TGTGCCAGCAGCTACACAGGGGGCCTGGACACTGAAGCTTTCTTT. Protein product: CASSYTGGLDTEAFF. The rearrangement uses TRBV5-4 and TRBJ1-1; 9 bases line up with TRBD1. Trimming cost V 3 bases and J 3 bases; bases outside gene matches: 6. Germline loops: CDR1 SGHNT, CDR2 YYREEE (reference sequence). CDR3 length: 15 residues. The complete variable domain, with remaining parts taken from reference TRBV5-4 and TRBJ1-1, reads ETGVTQSPTHLIKTRGQQVTLRCSSQSGHNTVSWYQQALGQGPQFIFQYYREEENGRGNFPPRFSGLQFPNYSSELNVNALELDDSALYLCASSYTGGLDTEAFFGQGTRLTVV.

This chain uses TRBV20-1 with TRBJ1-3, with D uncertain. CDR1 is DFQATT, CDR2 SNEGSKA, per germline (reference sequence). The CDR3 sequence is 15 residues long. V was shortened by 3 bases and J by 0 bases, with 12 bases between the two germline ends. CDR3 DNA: TGCAGTGCTAGCCGTCAGGCTAGCTCTGGAAACACCATATATTTT. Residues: CSASRQASSGNTIYF.

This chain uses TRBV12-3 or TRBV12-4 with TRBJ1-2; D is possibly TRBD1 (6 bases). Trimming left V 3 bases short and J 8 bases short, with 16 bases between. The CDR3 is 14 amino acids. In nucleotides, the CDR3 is TGTGCCAGCAGTTTTTATCGGGGGCGGGGCGGCTACACCTTC. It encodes CASSFYRGRGGYTF.

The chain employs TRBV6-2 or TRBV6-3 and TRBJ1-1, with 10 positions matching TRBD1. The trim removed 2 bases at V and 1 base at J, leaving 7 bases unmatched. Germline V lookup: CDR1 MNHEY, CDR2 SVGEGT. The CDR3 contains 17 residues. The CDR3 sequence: CASSYGTGARWNTEAFF. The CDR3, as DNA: TGTGCCAGCAGTTACGGGACAGGGGCTCGGTGGAACACTGAAGCTTTCTTT.

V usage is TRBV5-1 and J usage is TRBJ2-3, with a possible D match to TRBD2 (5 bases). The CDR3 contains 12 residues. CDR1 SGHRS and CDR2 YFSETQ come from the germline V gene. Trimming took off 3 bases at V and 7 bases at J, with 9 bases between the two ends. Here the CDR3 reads CASSSDFYTQYF. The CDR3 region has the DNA TGCGCCAGCAGCTCGGACTTCTATACGCAGTATTTT.

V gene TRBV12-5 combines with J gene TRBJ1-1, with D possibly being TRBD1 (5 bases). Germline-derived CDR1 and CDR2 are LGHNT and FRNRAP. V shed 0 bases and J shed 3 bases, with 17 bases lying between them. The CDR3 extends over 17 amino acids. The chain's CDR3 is CASGLVRGRAKDTEAFF. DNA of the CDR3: TGTGCTAGTGGTTTGGTACGGGGCAGGGCGAAGGACACTGAAGCTTTCTTT.

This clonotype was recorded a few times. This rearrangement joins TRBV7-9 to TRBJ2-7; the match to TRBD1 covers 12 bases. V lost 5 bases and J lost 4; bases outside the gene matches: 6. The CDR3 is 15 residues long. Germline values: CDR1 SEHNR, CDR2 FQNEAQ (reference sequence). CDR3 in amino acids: CASSLGQGAIYEQYF. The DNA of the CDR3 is TGTGCCAGCAGCCTGGGACAGGGGGCGATTTACGAGCAGTACTTC.

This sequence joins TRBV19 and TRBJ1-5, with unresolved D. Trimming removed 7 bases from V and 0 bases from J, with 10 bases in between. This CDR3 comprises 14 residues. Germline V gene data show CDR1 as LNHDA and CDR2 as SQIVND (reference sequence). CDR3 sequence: CASKLTRSNQPQHF. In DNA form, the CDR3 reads TGTGCCAGTAAGTTGACCCGTAGCAATCAGCCCCAGCATTTT.

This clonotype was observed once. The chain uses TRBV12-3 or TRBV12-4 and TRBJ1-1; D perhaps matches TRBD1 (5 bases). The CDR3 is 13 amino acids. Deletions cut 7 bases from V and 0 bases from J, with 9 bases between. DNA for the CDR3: TGTGCCAGCAAGAGGGGAGTGAACACTGAAGCTTTCTTT. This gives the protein CASKRGVNTEAFF.

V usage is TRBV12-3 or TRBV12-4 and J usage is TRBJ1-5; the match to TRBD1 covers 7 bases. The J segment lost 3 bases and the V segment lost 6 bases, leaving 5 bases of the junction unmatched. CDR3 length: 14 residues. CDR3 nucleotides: TGTGCCAGCAGACCCCAGGGGGACAATCAGCCCCAGCATTTT. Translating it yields CASRPQGDNQPQHF.

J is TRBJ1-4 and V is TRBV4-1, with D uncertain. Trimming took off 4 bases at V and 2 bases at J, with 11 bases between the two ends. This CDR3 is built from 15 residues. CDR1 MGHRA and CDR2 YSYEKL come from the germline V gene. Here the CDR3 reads CASSLEGGTNEKLFF. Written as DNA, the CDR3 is TGCGCCAGCAGCCTCGAGGGAGGCACTAATGAAAAACTGTTTTTT.

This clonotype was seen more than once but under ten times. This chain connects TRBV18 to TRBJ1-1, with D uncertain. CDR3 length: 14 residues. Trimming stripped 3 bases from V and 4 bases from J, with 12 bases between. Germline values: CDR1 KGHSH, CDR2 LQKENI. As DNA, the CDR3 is TGTGCCAGCTCACCCGTAGGGTTGGGCACTGAAGCTTTCTTT. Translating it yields CASSPVGLGTEAFF. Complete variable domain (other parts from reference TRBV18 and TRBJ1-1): NAGVMQNPRHLVRRRGQEARLRCSPMKGHSHVYWYRQLPEEGLKFMVYLQKENIIDESGMPKERFSAEFPKEGPSILRIQQVVRGDSAAYFCASSPVGLGTEAFFGQGTRLTVV.

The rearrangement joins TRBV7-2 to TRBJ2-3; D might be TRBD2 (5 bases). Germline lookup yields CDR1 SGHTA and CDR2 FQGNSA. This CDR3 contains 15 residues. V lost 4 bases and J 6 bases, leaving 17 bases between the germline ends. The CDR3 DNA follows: TGTGCCAGCAGCTCCGGGATTTCCAAGAGCGATACGCAGTATTTT. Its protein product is CASSSGISKSDTQYF. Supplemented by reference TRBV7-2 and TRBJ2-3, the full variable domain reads GAGVSQSPSNKVTEKGKDVELRCDPISGHTALYWYRQSLGQGLEFLIYFQGNSAPDKSGLPSDRFSAERTGGSVSTLTIQRTQQEDSAVYLCASSSGISKSDTQYFGPGTRLTVL.

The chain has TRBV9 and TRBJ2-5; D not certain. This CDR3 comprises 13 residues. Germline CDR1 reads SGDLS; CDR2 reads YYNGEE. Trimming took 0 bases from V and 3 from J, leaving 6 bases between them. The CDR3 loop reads CASSVGGEETQYF. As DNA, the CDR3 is TGTGCCAGCAGCGTAGGGGGTGAAGAGACCCAGTACTTC.

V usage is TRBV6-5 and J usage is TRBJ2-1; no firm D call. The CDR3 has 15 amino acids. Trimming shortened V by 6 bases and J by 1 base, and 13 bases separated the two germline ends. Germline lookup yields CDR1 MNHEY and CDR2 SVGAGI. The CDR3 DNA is TGTGCCAGCAGCCGGCCGGCGCGGTCCTACAATGAGCAGTTCTTC. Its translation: CASSRPARSYNEQFF.

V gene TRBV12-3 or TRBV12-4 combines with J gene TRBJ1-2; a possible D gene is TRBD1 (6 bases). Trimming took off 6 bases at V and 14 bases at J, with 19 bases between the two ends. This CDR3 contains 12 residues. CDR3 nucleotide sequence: TGTGCCAGCAGCCCTGAGGGGGGGTTTGGAACCTTC. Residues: CASSPEGGFGTF.

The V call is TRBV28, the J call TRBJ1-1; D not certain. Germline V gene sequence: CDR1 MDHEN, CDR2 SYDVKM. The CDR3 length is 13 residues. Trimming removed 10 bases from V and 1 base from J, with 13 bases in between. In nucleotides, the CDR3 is TGTGCCACCCGCGGGGTTGGGAACACTGAAGCTTTCTTT. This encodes CATRGVGNTEAFF.

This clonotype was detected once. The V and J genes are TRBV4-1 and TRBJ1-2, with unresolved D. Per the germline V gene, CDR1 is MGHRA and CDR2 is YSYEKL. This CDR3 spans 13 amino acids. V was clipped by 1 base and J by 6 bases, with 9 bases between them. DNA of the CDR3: TGCGCCAGCAGCCAAGGGGAGAAGGATGGCTACACCTTC. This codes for CASSQGEKDGYTF.

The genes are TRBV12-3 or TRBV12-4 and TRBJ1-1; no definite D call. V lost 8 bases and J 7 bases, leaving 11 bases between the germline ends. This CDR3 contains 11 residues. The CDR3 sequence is CASSRTDEAFF. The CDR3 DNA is TGTGCCAGCTCACGGACGGATGAAGCTTTCTTT.

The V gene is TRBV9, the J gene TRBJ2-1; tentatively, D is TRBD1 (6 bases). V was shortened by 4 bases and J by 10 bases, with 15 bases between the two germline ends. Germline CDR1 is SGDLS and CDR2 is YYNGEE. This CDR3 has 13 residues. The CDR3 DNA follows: TGTGCCAGCAGCTCCCAGCCTCAGGGGGAGCAGTTCTTC. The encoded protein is CASSSQPQGEQFF.